A single sample gave rise to the 5 T cell receptor beta chains below, sequenced in a study of blood T cells in healthy people across ages. Next came a second PCR, run for about 7 to 12 cycles, which used a sample-barcoded 5' primer along with a J-beta primer mix. TCRdb recomputed calls from the 5' RACE reads with MiXCR, one row per CDR3 protein. The table lists roughly 800,000 distinct CDR3 sequences, roughly 50% of them singletons, with 20% to 25% in the top ten. The source material was blood. These TCRs come from a man between 25 and 39 years old in good health.

This clonotype was seen only a few times. The chain carries TRBV7-2 and TRBJ1-4; D is unresolved. Germline V gives CDR1 SGHTA, CDR2 FQGNSA. V was clipped by 4 bases and J by 8 bases, with 11 bases between them. This CDR3 spans 13 amino acids. CDR3 sequence reads: CASSWGAEEKLFF. The CDR3 nucleotides are TGTGCCAGCAGCTGGGGAGCCGAAGAAAAACTGTTTTTT.

The V and J genes are TRBV7-2 and TRBJ2-6, with no clear D. Germline CDR1 is SGHTA and CDR2 is FQGNSA. The CDR3 runs to 20 residues. The V gene lost 5 bases and the J gene lost 3 bases, with 26 bases spanning the gap. The CDR3 protein is CASSPSPLLVAPLGANVLTF. The CDR3 nucleotides read TGTGCCAGCAGCCCTTCTCCTCTTTTGGTTGCCCCACTTGGGGCCAACGTCCTGACTTTC. Together with reference TRBV7-2 and TRBJ2-6, the CDR3 gives the full variable domain: GAGVSQSPSNKVTEKGKDVELRCDPISGHTALYWYRQSLGQGLEFLIYFQGNSAPDKSGLPSDRFSAERTGGSVSTLTIQRTQQEDSAVYLCASSPSPLLVAPLGANVLTFGAGSRLTVL.

There are a few counts of this clonotype. The chain couples TRBV24-1 to TRBJ2-1; 7 positions agree with TRBD2. Trimming removed 3 bases from V and 3 bases from J; junction bases left unmatched: 7. Germline V gene sequence: CDR1 KGHDR, CDR2 SFDVKD. The CDR3 is 16 amino acids. The CDR3 loop reads CATSDTGTKSYNEQFF. CDR3 nucleotide sequence: TGTGCCACCAGTGATACCGGGACTAAGAGCTACAATGAGCAGTTCTTC.

This clonotype was observed a few times. The chain joins TRBV29-1 to TRBJ2-1; D gene ambiguous. V lost 7 bases and J lost 5, with 12 bases in between. CDR1 and CDR2 from the germline V gene are SQVTM and ANQGSEA. There are 12 residues in the CDR3. DNA for the CDR3: TGCAGCGCCCAACCCACGAACAATGAGCAGTTCTTC. It encodes CSAQPTNNEQFF.

J is TRBJ2-5 and V is TRBV10-1; 9 bases fit TRBD2. Germline V gene sequence: CDR1 WNHNN, CDR2 SYGVQD (reference sequence). This CDR3 contains 17 residues. J gave up 1 base and V 1 base, and 7 bases lay outside the gene matches. DNA of the CDR3: TGCGCCAGCAGTGAGTTGAGTAGCGGGGGATCCCAAGAGACCCAGTACTTC. Its protein is CASSELSSGGSQETQYF.